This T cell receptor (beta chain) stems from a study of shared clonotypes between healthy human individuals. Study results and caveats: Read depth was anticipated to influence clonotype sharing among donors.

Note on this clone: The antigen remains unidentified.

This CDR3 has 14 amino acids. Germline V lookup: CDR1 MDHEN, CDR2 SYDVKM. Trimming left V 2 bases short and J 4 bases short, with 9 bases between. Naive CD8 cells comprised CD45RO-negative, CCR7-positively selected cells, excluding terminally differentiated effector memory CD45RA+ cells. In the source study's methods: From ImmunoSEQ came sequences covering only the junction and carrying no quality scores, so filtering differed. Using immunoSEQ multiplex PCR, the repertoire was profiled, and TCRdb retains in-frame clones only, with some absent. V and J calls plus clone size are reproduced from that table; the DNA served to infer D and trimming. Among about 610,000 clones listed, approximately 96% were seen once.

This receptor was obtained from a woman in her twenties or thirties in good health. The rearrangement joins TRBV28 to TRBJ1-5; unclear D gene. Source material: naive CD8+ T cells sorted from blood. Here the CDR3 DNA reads TGTGCCAGCAGTTTACGGAGGAAGAATCAGCCCCAGCATTTT. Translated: CASSLRRKNQPQHF.